The 23 T cell receptor beta chains below all came from one sample that was sequenced in a study of blood T cell repertoires in COVID-19 (dated by TCRdb to the early 2020s). The method was the immunoSEQ multiplex PCR assay. TCRdb obtained this table from immuneACCESS and retained in-frame rearrangements with V and J assigned. These tables miss some clones; where compared with another copy, unresolved V genes account for less than half of the shortfall, and the remainder is unexplained. Across this sample there are approximately 72,000 clones, with about 89% seen only once. Of the sample, less than 15% falls within the top ten clones. What was sequenced was peripheral blood. These receptors were taken from a woman aged 55 to 70 with acute or convalescent COVID-19.

The chain joins TRBV29-1 to TRBJ1-3, with TRBD1 matching 7 bases. The V segment lost 2 bases and the J segment 4 bases; nucleotides outside the gene matches: 2. CDR3 length: 13 residues. The germline V gene encodes CDR1 SQVTM and CDR2 ANQGSEA. CDR3 sequence reads: CSVEQGDGNTIYF. The CDR3 DNA follows: TGCAGCGTTGAACAGGGGGACGGAAACACCATATATTTT.

The genes are TRBV2 and TRBJ2-5, with 8 nucleotides matching TRBD2. The germline gives CDR1 SNHLY, CDR2 FYNNEI. V shed 1 base, J shed 4 bases, and the junction held 8 bases outside the gene matches. The CDR3 totals 16 residues. The chain's CDR3 is CASSEDAGTRRETQYF. CDR3 bases: TGTGCCAGCAGTGAAGATGCGGGGACTAGACGAGAGACCCAGTACTTC.

V gene TRBV4-2 combines with J gene TRBJ1-1; D perhaps matches TRBD1 (6 bases). Germline lookup yields CDR1 LGHNA and CDR2 YNFKEQ. V lost 6 bases and J lost 6, with 23 bases in between. CDR3 size: 16 residues. In nucleotides, the CDR3 is TGTGCCAGCAGTCCCACAGGGAATTCTCAGATCGCTGAAGCTTTCTTT. Translating gives CASSPTGNSQIAEAFF.

Only a few counts were recorded for this clone. The chain joins TRBV5-4 to TRBJ1-5; weak D call: TRBD1 (6 bases). V was pared by 0 bases and J by 6 bases, with 10 bases between. Germline V gives CDR1 SGHNT, CDR2 YYREEE (reference sequence). The CDR3 runs 14 residues. The CDR3 DNA sequence: TGTGCCAGCAGCTTGGCAGGGGTAGGTCAGCCCCAGCATTTT. Residues: CASSLAGVGQPQHF.

This chain uses TRBV14 with TRBJ1-6; D gene unclear. The V and J ends lost 2 bases and 3 bases respectively, with 8 bases between them. Per the germline V gene, CDR1 is SGHDN and CDR2 is FVKESK. This CDR3 contains 15 residues. The CDR3 coding sequence is TGTGCCAGCAGCCAAACATCCGTCTATAATTCACCCCTCCACTTT. It codes for CASSQTSVYNSPLHF.

The V and J genes are TRBV11-2 and TRBJ1-4; D is ambiguous. The CDR3 extends over 10 amino acids. Germline CDR1 SGHAT, CDR2 FQNNGV. V was pared by 8 bases and J by 16 bases, with 14 bases between. The CDR3 spells CASRCSNRFF. CDR3 DNA sequence: TGTGCCAGCCGATGTTCTAACAGGTTTTTT.

The chain couples TRBV19 to TRBJ1-1, with TRBD1 as a possible D gene (5 bases). The CDR3 is made up of 15 amino acids. Trimming removed 7 bases from V and 4 bases from J, with 19 bases in between. The germline gives CDR1 LNHDA, CDR2 SQIVND (reference sequence). In nucleotides, the CDR3 is TGTGCCAGTACCCCAAACTCCTGGGGGGGCACTGAAGCTTTCTTT. Its protein product is CASTPNSWGGTEAFF.

The genes are TRBV29-1 and TRBJ2-2, with 7 bases fitting TRBD2. CDR1 is SQVTM, CDR2 ANQGSEA, per germline. This CDR3 is 14 amino acids long. The V segment lost 2 bases and the J segment 6 bases; nucleotides outside the gene matches: 6. CDR3 sequence (DNA): TGCAGCGTTGAAAGAAGCGGGGTGGCCGGGGAGCTGTTTTTT. It is translated as CSVERSGVAGELFF.

V and J are TRBV6-1 and TRBJ1-1, with 9 nucleotides matching TRBD1. After removal of 0 bases from V and 5 bases from J, the junction contained 13 bases not matched to a gene. The CDR3 contains 18 residues. Germline loops: CDR1 MNHNS, CDR2 SASEGT. CDR3 in amino acids: CASSEAGQGKQGRTEAFF. The CDR3 coding sequence is TGTGCCAGCAGTGAAGCGGGACAGGGCAAACAGGGGAGGACTGAAGCTTTCTTT.

As regards this clone: Other DNA sequences in the same sample also yield this CDR3. The V and J genes are TRBV5-1 and TRBJ1-2; 9 bases align to TRBD1. CDR1 is SGHRS and CDR2 is YFSETQ in the germline V gene. V shed 0 bases and J 2 bases; nucleotides not matched to a gene: 2. This CDR3 has 15 residues. CDR3 coding DNA: TGCGCCAGCAGCTTGGGACAGGGGGGAAACTATGGCTACACCTTC. The encoded protein is CASSLGQGGNYGYTF.

The chain couples TRBV4-2 to TRBJ1-6, with 7 nucleotides matching TRBD1. Germline V CDR1 and CDR2: LGHNA, YNFKEQ. The CDR3 runs to 14 residues. After removal of 1 base from V and 9 bases from J, the junction contained 3 bases not matched to a gene. The DNA of the CDR3 is TGTGCCAGCAGCCAAGGACAGGGTATTTCACCCCTCCACTTT. As protein: CASSQGQGISPLHF.

The table lists this clone with a count of one. The chain links TRBV11-2 to TRBJ2-2; the match to TRBD2 covers 14 bases. The ends lost 5 bases at V and 7 bases at J; junction bases unmatched: 9. The CDR3 covers 17 residues. Germline-derived CDR1 and CDR2 are SGHAT and FQNNGV. The CDR3 protein is CASSAGLAGGMGGELFF. For the CDR3, the DNA is TGTGCCAGCAGCGCAGGACTAGCGGGGGGAATGGGCGGGGAGCTGTTTTTT.

The rearrangement joins TRBV3-1 (or the pseudogene TRBV3-2) to TRBJ2-7, with D perhaps matching TRBD2 (7 bases). There are 14 residues in the CDR3. V was cut by 5 bases and J by 7 bases, with 18 bases left in between. The germline CDR1 and CDR2 sequences are LGHDT and YNNKEL (reference sequence). The CDR3 coding sequence is TGTGCCAGCAGCTCAAGGGCGGGGGCGAGGGAGCAGTACTTC. It encodes CASSSRAGAREQYF.

The J gene is TRBJ2-1, the V gene TRBV3-1 (or the pseudogene TRBV3-2), with 8 bases identical to TRBD2. CDR1 and CDR2 from the germline V gene are LGHDT and YNNKEL (reference sequence). The V and J ends lost 3 bases and 4 bases, in that order; junction bases with no gene match: 5. The CDR3 length is 15 residues. CDR3 in amino acids: CASSQGRGGYNEQFF. The CDR3 DNA follows: TGTGCCAGCAGCCAGGGACGGGGGGGGTACAATGAGCAGTTCTTC.

The V call is TRBV4-2, the J call TRBJ2-1; 10 bases map to TRBD2. The CDR3 has 15 amino acids. Per the germline V gene, CDR1 is LGHNA and CDR2 is YNFKEQ. Trimming removed 3 bases from V and 8 bases from J; junction bases left unmatched: 7. CDR3 nucleotide sequence: TGTGCCAGCAGCCAGCAGCGGGGGGGCCGGGATGAGCAGTTCTTC. Its translation: CASSQQRGGRDEQFF.

CDR3 amino acids: CASSDTSRNTEAFF. The CDR3 DNA is TGTGCCAGCAGTGATACGAGTCGGAACACTGAAGCTTTCTTT. The chain couples TRBV25-1 to TRBJ1-1; no clear D. This CDR3 contains 14 residues. CDR1 is MGHDK and CDR2 is SYGVNS in the germline V gene. Trimming took 3 bases from V and 1 from J, leaving 9 bases between them. Supplemented by reference TRBV25-1 and TRBJ1-1, the full variable domain reads EADIYQTPRYLVIGTGKKITLECSQTMGHDKMYWYQQDPGMELHLIHYSYGVNSTEKGDLSSESTVSRIRTEHFPLTLESARPSHTSQYLCASSDTSRNTEAFFGQGTRLTVV.

The J gene is TRBJ2-3, the V gene TRBV9, with 7 bases lining up with TRBD2. Trimming cost V 0 bases and J 3 bases; bases outside gene matches: 4. Germline assignment: CDR1 SGDLS and CDR2 YYNGEE. The CDR3 loop spans 15 amino acids. In DNA, the CDR3 is TGTGCCAGCAGCGTAGGGGGGGGACGGACAGATACGCAGTATTTT. Its translation: CASSVGGGRTDTQYF.

The chain carries TRBV3-1 (or the pseudogene TRBV3-2) and TRBJ1-2; D is ambiguous. CDR3 length equals 15 residues. Germline V gene sequence: CDR1 LGHDT, CDR2 YNNKEL (reference sequence). Trimming pared 0 bases from V and 4 bases from J, leaving 12 bases between. The CDR3 here is CASSQDLRGIYGYTF. CDR3 DNA sequence: TGTGCCAGCAGCCAAGATCTTAGAGGGATCTATGGCTACACCTTC.

V gene TRBV9 combines with J gene TRBJ2-3, with TRBD2 matching 7 bases. Trimming at V came to 3 bases and at J to 4 bases, leaving 14 bases not matched to a gene. CDR1 is SGDLS and CDR2 is YYNGEE in the germline V gene. The CDR3 loop spans 17 amino acids. CDR3 in amino acids: CASSESPLAGVSDTQYF. CDR3 nucleotide sequence: TGTGCCAGCAGCGAGTCCCCTCTGGCGGGGGTATCAGATACGCAGTATTTT.

V gene TRBV19 combines with J gene TRBJ2-1, with a weak D call TRBD2 (6 bases). V lost 3 bases and J lost 6, with 15 bases in between. Germline CDR1 is LNHDA and CDR2 is SQIVND (reference sequence). The CDR3 has 15 residues. This CDR3 is CASSIKGWGGNEQFF. The CDR3 DNA follows: TGTGCCAGTAGTATTAAGGGATGGGGAGGCAATGAGCAGTTCTTC.

The genes are TRBV3-1 (or the pseudogene TRBV3-2) and TRBJ2-2, with D possibly matching TRBD2 (7 bases). Trimming stripped 7 bases from V and 5 bases from J, with 11 bases between. CDR3 length: 13 amino acids. From germline, CDR1 is LGHDT and CDR2 YNNKEL (reference sequence). In DNA form, the CDR3 reads TGTGCCAGCAACGGGGGGCGGACCGGGGAGCTGTTTTTT. Its translation is CASNGGRTGELFF.

CDR3 in DNA: TGTGCCAGCAGCAGGAGTATGAGCTCCTACAATGAGCAGTTCTTC. Amino acid sequence: CASSRSMSSYNEQFF. This rearrangement joins TRBV13 to TRBJ2-1; D is unclear. The CDR3 loop spans 15 amino acids. V shed 5 bases and J shed 0 bases, with 11 bases lying between them. Germline V gene data show CDR1 as PRHDT and CDR2 as FYEKMQ (reference sequence).

This chain links TRBV5-1 with TRBJ2-2, with D possibly TRBD2 on 6 matching bases. Germline values: CDR1 SGHRS, CDR2 YFSETQ. V was shortened by 2 bases and J by 0 bases, with 8 bases between the two germline ends. The CDR3 is made up of 15 amino acids. In DNA, the CDR3 is TGCGCCAGCAGCTTCGGGGGTTCGAACACCGGGGAGCTGTTTTTT. As protein: CASSFGGSNTGELFF.